This TCR beta chain comes out of a study of shared clonotypes between healthy human individuals (dated by TCRdb to the early 2020s). Some background on the complete study: The cohort included three men and a couple of women between 18 and 49 years of age. Per donor, leukapheresis produced somewhere between about 0.94 and 8.9 billion PBMCs. The study deeply sequenced blood TCR repertoires of roughly five healthy adults to estimate repertoire size and the extent of clonotype sharing between individuals. For each donor, CD4 naive and CD4 memory were each run on three plates, CD8 naive on two plates, and CD8 memory on one plate. To increase sequencing depth and limit assay-specific biases, different laboratories used diverse techniques to prepare libraries and sequence TCR repertoires.

The donors were healthy, HIV-negative adults who had no recently reported acute infections or vaccinations. Every donor was a Caucasian adult residing in Nashville, Tennessee, USA. CD4+ T cells were enriched by magnetic negative selection; naive cells were then positively selected on CD45RA, and the negative fraction formed the memory subset. After blood collection by leukapheresis, PBMCs were isolated using Ficoll-Histopaque density gradient centrifugation and then cryopreserved in the vapor phase of liquid nitrogen. Purity and quantity of every magnetically sorted T cell population were checked by analytical flow cytometry. Genomic DNA was isolated from every sorted fraction and measured by UV absorbance on a Nanodrop 2000c. On this clone itself: Its antigen remains undetermined. No base quality information exists; no much larger clone differs at one position.

V is cut back by 0 bases and J by 6 bases, with 7 bases in the junction unmatched. Based on the germline V gene, the CDR1 and CDR2 sequences are SGHRS and YFSETQ. There are 16 amino acids in the CDR3, from cysteine to phenylalanine inclusive. Left in the record is the CDR3 DNA by itself, 48 bases read in frame from the first base. Summary of the overall study and its limitations: Sampling was restricted to blood, and TCR repertoires in tissue are likely to differ from TCR repertoires in blood. Compared with non-shared clonotypes, clonotypes shared by all four sorted-subset donors had higher generation probabilities. Rarefaction of sorted-subset datasets indicated incomplete sequencing despite the large sequencing depth. Because the study included a small number of donors, the genetic and exposure-history diversity represented was limited. Larger estimated clonotype richness was generally found for naive subsets than for memory subsets. Based on pairwise subsampling, the degree of clonotype sharing among donors was expected to be affected by sequencing depth. Across four donors, roughly 5.1% of naive CD4, roughly 3.3% of naive CD8, roughly 2.3% of memory CD4, and over 0.35% of memory CD8 clonotypes were shared.

Using the deep immunoSEQ assay, TCR CDR3 regions were amplified from genomic DNA by multiplex PCR. Extracted genomic DNA from each cell subset was spread evenly across all wells of several immunoSEQ 96-well plates, with each plate serving as a replicate. For sorted subsets, 200 to 250 ng of genomic DNA, equivalent to some 30,000 T cell genomes, went into each replicate PCR. Purified libraries were quantified with a Qubit 3.0 fluorometer, sized on a Bioanalyzer 2100, and re-quantified with the KAPA Library Quantification kit. Each immunoSEQ 96-well plate was sequenced on its own single-read 150-cycle Illumina NextSeq 550 flow cell. The source study handled its data this way. The immunoSEQ output contained only junctional sequences without quality scores, so filtering could not match that applied to full-length reads. To assign V/J genes and CDR3, sequences were annotated against IMGT germline references using PyIR, a Python wrapper for IgBLAST v1.9. Any read was removed if the V/J assignment was weak (E-value above 1e-6), the CDR3 was missing, or the read contained stop codons, out-of-frame junctions, or ambiguous translated residues. V3J clonotypes were defined as sequences sharing the same inferred V gene, J gene, and CDR3 amino acid sequence. To compute the percentage overlap between repertoires, the number of shared unique clonotypes was divided by the size of the smaller repertoire. RTK rarefaction, the Chao1 estimator, and Recon v2.1 estimates of unobserved clonotypes were used to assess repertoire richness. For all TCRbeta clonotypes obtained by the gDNA method from a few donors, generation probabilities were computed with OLGA. TCRdb carries this immuneACCESS record with in-frame sequences only. Its versions omit some clonotypes, under half of them owing to an unresolved V gene in the studies checked, with the rest unexplained. That table is the source of V, J and clone size, and D and trimming were worked out from the DNA. The sample table holds about 2.3 million clones, of which around 90% were seen once. The ten most abundant clones make up roughly 0.34% of the sample.

This sequence uses TRBV5-1 and TRBJ2-3; the central 10 bases match TRBD1. Sequencing was done on a sample of naive CD4+ T cells from PBMCs. This specimen's cell subset or site label, per the study, means: CD45RA+ positively selected. The TCR originated in a man younger than 35 in good health. Some clones in this sample may be carry-over from other donors' samples. Here the CDR3 is given as CASSLGGTGASDTQYF. The DNA sequence follows: TGCGCCAGCAGCTTGGGAGGGACAGGGGCCTCGGATACGCAGTATTTT.